Listed below are T cell receptor beta chains from one sample, sequenced in a study of cytomegalovirus exposure and HLA in healthy donors. Profiled with immunoSEQ multiplex PCR; TCRdb holds only in-frame clones, not every one. The data hold 65,000 to 90,000 clones, with roughly 89% observed a single time. Material: PBMCs. These receptors were taken from a woman aged 18-29 years in good health and CMV-seropositive. The CDR3 runs from the conserved cysteine through the conserved F or W. D genes are given only for firm matches. The listing skips clone size in some rows; elsewhere it reads once, few, many or a size class.

size: .
V: TRBV4-1
D: TRBD2
J: TRBJ2-2
length: 16
CDR3: CASSPRAGPNTGELFF
DNA: TGCGCCAGCAGTCCCCGAGCGGGACCAAACACCGGGGAGCTGTTTTTT

size: .
V: TRBV5-4
D: TRBD2
J: TRBJ2-1
length: 15
CDR3: CASSLTSGTYNEQFF
DNA: TGTGCCAGCAGCTTGACTAGCGGGACATACAATGAGCAGTTCTTC

size: .
V: TRBV7-9
D: .
J: TRBJ1-1
length: 13
CDR3: CASSSGWDTEAFF
DNA: TGTGCCAGCAGCTCGGGGTGGGACACTGAAGCTTTCTTT

size: .
V: TRBV7-8
D: .
J: TRBJ1-1
length: 16
CDR3: CASSHPGGGKNTEAFF
DNA: TGTGCCAGCAGCCACCCCGGGGGGGGGAAGAACACTGAAGCTTTCTTT

size: .
V: TRBV7-8
D: TRBD1
J: TRBJ1-5
length: 15
CDR3: CASSSGQGRMEPQHF
DNA: TGTGCCAGCAGCTCGGGACAGGGGAGGATGGAGCCCCAGCATTTT

size: .
V: TRBV4-2
D: .
J: TRBJ2-1
length: 15
CDR3: CASRPESRSYNEQFF
DNA: TGTGCCAGCAGGCCCGAAAGTCGGTCCTACAATGAGCAGTTCTTC

size: .
V: TRBV4-3
D: TRBD1
J: TRBJ2-7
length: 16
CDR3: CASSPTGGARYYEQYF
DNA: TGCGCCAGCAGCCCGACAGGGGGGGCGAGGTACTACGAGCAGTACTTC

size: .
V: TRBV18
D: .
J: TRBJ2-1
length: 11
CDR3: CASSPESEQFF
DNA: TGTGCCAGCTCCCCCGAGAGTGAGCAGTTCTTC

size: .
V: TRBV6-4
D: .
J: TRBJ1-2
length: 14
CDR3: CATPGVRTNYGYTF
DNA: TGTGCCACCCCGGGTGTCAGGACAAACTATGGCTACACCTTC

size: .
V: TRBV10-2
D: .
J: TRBJ1-3
length: 18
CDR3: CASSAHRDTSSSGNTIYF
DNA: TGCGCCAGCAGTGCTCACCGGGACACCTCCTCCTCTGGAAACACCATATATTTT

size: once
V: TRBV27
D: TRBD1
J: TRBJ2-7
length: 15
CDR3: CASSTRQGAGYEQYF
DNA: TGTGCCAGCAGTACCAGACAGGGGGCTGGCTACGAGCAGTACTTC

size: .
V: TRBV19
D: .
J: TRBJ1-4
length: 17
CDR3: CASTGVGLELTGEKLFF
DNA: TGTGCCAGTACCGGGGTGGGGTTGGAACTAACCGGTGAAAAACTGTTTTTT

size: .
V: TRBV5-4
D: TRBD1
J: TRBJ2-7
length: 13
CDR3: CASSGQGGYEQYF
DNA: TGTGCCAGCAGCGGACAGGGGGGTTACGAGCAGTACTTC

size: .
V: TRBV28
D: TRBD1
J: TRBJ1-1
length: 17
CDR3: CASSFSGQGSRNTEAFF
DNA: TGTGCCAGCAGTTTCTCAGGACAGGGTAGTAGGAACACTGAAGCTTTCTTT

size: few
V: TRBV6-1
D: .
J: TRBJ2-7
length: 14
CDR3: CASSEGQSSYEQYF
DNA: TGTGCCAGCAGTGAAGGACAGAGCTCCTACGAGCAGTACTTC

size: .
V: TRBV4-1
D: .
J: TRBJ1-4
length: 14
CDR3: CASSQVTVAEKLFF
DNA: TGCGCCAGCAGCCAAGTGACAGTCGCTGAAAAACTGTTTTTT

size: .
V: TRBV5-1
D: TRBD1
J: TRBJ1-4
length: 19
CDR3: CASSWGQATLRSDREKLFF
DNA: TGCGCCAGCAGCTGGGGACAGGCCACCTTAAGGTCGGATCGTGAAAAACTGTTTTTT

size: .
V: TRBV7-9
D: .
J: TRBJ2-7
length: 12
CDR3: CASSFQGGEQYF
DNA: TGTGCCAGCAGTTTTCAGGGGGGTGAGCAGTACTTC

size: .
V: TRBV6-1
D: TRBD1
J: TRBJ1-4
length: 12
CDR3: CASGRDSEKLFF
DNA: TGTGCCAGCGGCAGGGACAGTGAAAAACTGTTTTTT

size: .
V: TRBV6-1
D: TRBD1
J: TRBJ2-2
length: 14
CDR3: CASIGQGNTGELFF
DNA: TGTGCCAGCATTGGACAGGGAAACACCGGGGAGCTGTTTTTT

size: .
V: TRBV6-5
D: .
J: TRBJ1-3
length: 16
CDR3: CASSYRVEGYENTIYF
DNA: TGTGCCAGCAGTTACCGGGTAGAGGGATACGAAAACACCATATATTTT

size: .
V: TRBV11-1
D: .
J: TRBJ1-6
length: 13
CDR3: CASSSTQGSPLHF
DNA: TGTGCCAGCAGCTCCACACAGGGATCACCCCTCCACTTT

size: .
V: TRBV5-1
D: TRBD1
J: TRBJ1-1
length: 18
CDR3: CASSLEGTAPPSNTEAFF
DNA: TGCGCCAGCAGCTTGGAGGGGACAGCTCCCCCATCTAACACTGAAGCTTTCTTT

size: .
V: TRBV11-2
D: .
J: TRBJ1-2
length: 16
CDR3: CASNGLQKKTNYGYTF
DNA: TGTGCCAGCAACGGACTACAGAAAAAGACCAACTATGGCTACACCTTC

size: .
V: TRBV7-9
D: TRBD1
J: TRBJ1-2
length: 14
CDR3: CASSLTGEAYGYTF
DNA: TGTGCCAGCAGCTTAACAGGGGAGGCCTATGGCTACACCTTC

size: .
V: TRBV7-2
D: .
J: TRBJ1-1
length: 15
CDR3: CASSLVAFGGTEAFF
DNA: TGTGCCAGCAGCTTAGTTGCCTTTGGAGGCACTGAAGCTTTCTTT